Following are 32 T cell receptor beta chains from one sample sequenced in a study of cytomegalovirus exposure and HLA in healthy donors. Primers for the PCR totalled 60 Vbeta and 13 Jbeta. Assay used: immunoSEQ multiplex PCR; TCRdb lists only in-frame clones, some missing. The profile shows over 90,000 clones, approximately 87% of them singletons. What was sequenced was PBMCs. The receptors stem from a man aged 35-49 years in good health and CMV-seronegative.

J is TRBJ1-6 and V is TRBV5-1, with 8 bases that match TRBD1. Germline V gives CDR1 SGHRS, CDR2 YFSETQ. With V trimmed by 4 bases and J by 8 bases, 5 bases remained unmatched. The CDR3 has 14 amino acids. CDR3 nucleotide sequence: TGCGCCAGCAGCATGGGACAGGCTGATTCACCCCTCCACTTT. It encodes CASSMGQADSPLHF.

This sequence joins TRBV19 and TRBJ2-1; no reliable D call. Trimming took 0 bases from V and 11 from J, leaving 11 bases between them. The V gene's germline CDR1 is LNHDA and CDR2 SQIVND (reference sequence). There are 13 residues in the CDR3. The CDR3 sequence is CASSIDRGRKQFF. CDR3 bases: TGTGCCAGTAGTATAGATCGAGGCCGAAAGCAGTTCTTC. Together with reference TRBV19 and TRBJ2-1, the CDR3 gives the full variable domain: DGGITQSPKYLFRKEGQNVTLSCEQNLNHDAMYWYRQDPGQGLRLIYYSQIVNDFQKGDIAEGYSVSREKKESFPLTVTSAQKNPTAFYLCASSIDRGRKQFFGPGTRLTVL.

In its sample, this clone was seen once. This chain links TRBV5-6 with TRBJ2-5; 11 bases agree with TRBD1. Germline trimming cut 1 base from V and 5 bases from J; bases unmatched to any gene: 10. The length of the CDR3 is 17 residues. Germline V gives CDR1 SGHDT, CDR2 YYEEEE. The CDR3 bases are TGTGCCAGCAGCTTGATCAGCGGACAGGGGGCATGGGAGACCCAGTACTTC. Translating it yields CASSLISGQGAWETQYF.

This chain uses TRBV7-2 with TRBJ1-5; TRBD1 aligns across 10 bases. The CDR3 runs 13 residues. CDR1 SGHTA and CDR2 FQGNSA come from the germline V gene. Losses at the gene ends were 5 bases for V and 7 bases for J; bases not matched to a gene: 2. The CDR3 coding sequence is TGTGCCAGCAGCGACAGGGGGCGACAGCCCCAGCATTTT. The encoded protein is CASSDRGRQPQHF.

The chain recombines TRBV12-5 with TRBJ1-2, with TRBD1 as a possible D gene (5 bases). Per the germline V gene, CDR1 is LGHNT and CDR2 is FRNRAP. The length of the CDR3 is 14 residues. The germline V and J ends were trimmed by 1 base and 8 bases, with 14 bases remaining between them. The chain's CDR3 is CASGLASTGFGYTF. In DNA form, the CDR3 reads TGTGCTAGTGGTTTGGCCAGTACAGGATTCGGCTACACCTTC.

This clone was recorded once. The gene calls are TRBV7-3 and TRBJ2-3; D is perhaps TRBD1 (5 bases). The V and J ends lost 5 bases and 2 bases respectively, with 8 bases between them. This CDR3 is 13 amino acids long. Germline CDR1 and CDR2: SGHTA and FQGTGA. CDR3 residues: CASSRQHTDTQYF. The DNA of the CDR3 is TGTGCCAGCAGCCGACAGCACACAGATACGCAGTATTTT.

V usage is TRBV6-1 and J usage is TRBJ2-3; 9 bases fit TRBD2. The junction had 3 bases not matched to a gene; V was cut back by 2 bases and J by 0 bases. The CDR3 loop spans 16 amino acids. Germline V gives CDR1 MNHNS, CDR2 SASEGT. CDR3 region: CASSELAGGSTDTQYF. The CDR3 DNA reads TGTGCCAGCAGTGAACTGGCGGGGGGGAGCACAGATACGCAGTATTTT.

The chain links TRBV11-3 to TRBJ1-1, with 8 bases aligning to TRBD1. V was pared by 1 base and J by 2 bases, with 6 bases of the junction left unmatched. CDR1 is SGHNT, CDR2 YENEEA, per germline. There are 16 residues in the CDR3. CDR3 nucleotides: TGTGCCAGCAGCTTAGGGGTACAGGGGGACAACACTGAAGCTTTCTTT. This sequence encodes CASSLGVQGDNTEAFF.

The chain employs TRBV11-2 and TRBJ2-6; maybe TRBD1 (6 bases). CDR1 and CDR2 from the germline V gene are SGHAT and FQNNGV. V lost 6 bases and J 1 base, leaving 22 bases between the germline ends. The CDR3 covers 19 residues. The CDR3 bases are TGTGCCAGCAGAAGACCAGGGGCAGGGGAGTATTCTGGGGCCAACGTCCTGACTTTC. Protein product: CASRRPGAGEYSGANVLTF.

This chain joins TRBV11-2 and TRBJ2-3; unclear D gene. Germline-derived CDR1 and CDR2 are SGHAT and FQNNGV. The CDR3 spans 14 residues. The V and J ends lost 4 bases and 2 bases respectively, with 10 bases between them. The CDR3 loop is CASSSRVFTDTQYF. The CDR3 DNA sequence: TGTGCCAGCAGCTCCCGGGTCTTCACAGATACGCAGTATTTT.

The V gene is TRBV7-2, the J gene TRBJ1-5; 7 positions match TRBD1. In germline, CDR1 is SGHTA, CDR2 FQGNSA. V lost 0 bases to trimming and J lost 0 bases; unmatched junction nucleotides: 5. The CDR3 sequence is 17 residues long. Here the CDR3 DNA reads TGTGCCAGCAGCTTAGCGTCGGCAGGGGGTAGCAATCAGCCCCAGCATTTT. Its translation: CASSLASAGGSNQPQHF.

This chain uses TRBV7-9 with TRBJ2-3; D is uncertain. Deletions cut 4 bases from V and 2 bases from J, with 7 bases between. The CDR3 loop spans 13 amino acids. Germline CDR1 reads SEHNR; CDR2 reads FQNEAQ (reference sequence). CDR3 loop: CASSSGSTDTQYF. The CDR3 bases are TGTGCCAGCAGCTCCGGGTCCACAGATACGCAGTATTTT.

The sample holds a few counts of this clone. The chain joins TRBV19 to TRBJ1-3; 7 bases are shared with TRBD1. The V and J ends lost 5 bases and 0 bases, in that order; junction bases with no gene match: 4. The CDR3 is made up of 15 amino acids. Looked up from germline, CDR1 is LNHDA and CDR2 is SQIVND (reference sequence). Written as DNA, the CDR3 is TGTGCCAGTAGTTCTGCAGGGGGCTCTGGAAACACCATATATTTT. Its protein product is CASSSAGGSGNTIYF.

CDR3 sequence reads: CASGRQAASPLHF. DNA for the CDR3: TGTGCCTCAGGACGGCAAGCGGCTTCACCCCTCCACTTT. The chain has TRBV30 and TRBJ1-6; D uncertain. The V and J ends lost 7 bases and 9 bases respectively, with 16 bases between them. The CDR3 is 13 amino acids. Per the germline V gene, CDR1 is GTSNPN and CDR2 is SVGIG (reference sequence).

In this sample, this clone turned up once. The chain recombines TRBV5-8 with TRBJ2-7; possibly TRBD2 for D (6 bases). This CDR3 is built from 14 residues. V was shortened by 4 bases and J by 2 bases, with 13 bases between the two germline ends. Germline values: CDR1 SGHTS, CDR2 YDEGEE. DNA for the CDR3: TGTGCCAGCAGCCCGGGGGACGGACCCTACGAGCAGTACTTC. Translated, it gives CASSPGDGPYEQYF.

The V gene is TRBV7-9, the J gene TRBJ1-1; 9 bases map to TRBD1. Germline V gives CDR1 SEHNR, CDR2 FQNEAQ (reference sequence). This CDR3 spans 16 amino acids. V trimming: 4 bases; J trimming: 0 bases; junction bases outside the gene matches: 6. The CDR3 region is CASSSLGDRVNTEAFF. The CDR3 region has the DNA TGTGCCAGCAGCTCCCTAGGGGACAGGGTGAACACTGAAGCTTTCTTT.

The chain uses TRBV7-9 and TRBJ1-1; 11 bases fit TRBD1. J lost 4 bases, V lost 5 bases, and 9 bases had no gene match. Germline V gene lookup returns CDR1 SEHNR and CDR2 FQNEAQ (reference sequence). The CDR3 is 16 amino acids. Here the CDR3 DNA reads TGTGCCAGCAGCCCGCGGACAGGGGGCGATATCACTGAAGCTTTCTTT. Protein: CASSPRTGGDITEAFF.

The CDR3 region is CASRPTGSSGNTIYF. CDR3 nucleotide sequence: TGTGCCAGCAGACCGACAGGTTCCTCTGGAAACACCATATATTTT. V and J are TRBV11-1 and TRBJ1-3; possibly TRBD1 for D (6 bases). V lost 6 bases and J 0 bases, leaving 12 bases between the germline ends. The CDR3 has 15 residues. In germline, CDR1 is SGHAT, CDR2 FQDESV (reference sequence).

The sample holds a few counts of this clone. The chain is built from TRBV5-1 and TRBJ2-1, with a weak D call TRBD2 (6 bases). Deletions cut 8 bases from V and 4 bases from J, with 19 bases between. In germline, CDR1 is SGHRS, CDR2 YFSETQ. The CDR3 length is 15 residues. CDR3 residues: CASRRLLGGYNEQFF. CDR3 DNA sequence: TGCGCCAGTAGACGACTTCTGGGGGGTTACAATGAGCAGTTCTTC.

The chain couples TRBV7-8 to TRBJ2-1; D is perhaps TRBD2 (6 bases). This CDR3 contains 15 residues. V was pared by 1 base and J by 7 bases, with 14 bases between. CDR1 is SGHVS and CDR2 is FQNEAQ in the germline V gene. The CDR3 DNA follows: TGTGCCAGCAGCTTAGGCGGGGCCAGGATAAATGAGCAGTTCTTC. Protein product: CASSLGGARINEQFF.

This clone was seen a handful of times. The chain recombines TRBV6-6 with TRBJ1-1, with 9 bases matching TRBD1. The V segment lost 6 bases and the J segment 5 bases; nucleotides outside the gene matches: 7. Germline V gene lookup returns CDR1 MNHNY and CDR2 SVGAGI (reference sequence). CDR3 length: 14 residues. The CDR3 here is CASRPTGGTTEAFF. CDR3 coding DNA: TGTGCCAGCAGACCAACAGGGGGCACGACTGAAGCTTTCTTT.

The chain employs TRBV6-6 and TRBJ1-6, with D possibly TRBD1 on 5 matching bases. The CDR3 extends over 16 amino acids. CDR1 and CDR2 (germline): MNHNY, SVGAGI (reference sequence). The germline V and J ends were trimmed by 6 bases and 4 bases, with 16 bases remaining between them. The CDR3, as DNA: TGTGCCAGCAGACCCGCCGGGGGGGGTTATAATTCACCCCTCCACTTT. This codes for CASRPAGGGYNSPLHF.

The V and J genes are TRBV4-3 and TRBJ1-3, with D possibly being TRBD1 (6 bases). Trimming left V 0 bases short and J 0 bases short, with 12 bases between. The CDR3 loop spans 17 amino acids. CDR1 is LGHNA, CDR2 YSLEER, per germline. CDR3 sequence reads: CASSQDPGGSSGNTIYF. Here the CDR3 DNA reads TGCGCCAGCAGCCAAGATCCGGGGGGCAGCTCTGGAAACACCATATATTTT.

The chain is built from TRBV6-5 and TRBJ2-7; no firm D call. The CDR3 has 13 residues. Germline values: CDR1 MNHEY, CDR2 SVGAGI. V lost 6 bases, J lost 2 bases, and 11 bases lay in between. CDR3 region: CASSWRLAYEQYF. The CDR3 region has the DNA TGTGCCAGCAGCTGGCGGTTGGCCTACGAGCAGTACTTC.

The chain joins TRBV28 to TRBJ2-5; TRBD1 matches at 10 bases. CDR1 and CDR2 (germline): MDHEN, SYDVKM. The CDR3 spans 16 residues. V was pared by 6 bases and J by 1 base, with 8 bases of the junction left unmatched. Here the CDR3 DNA reads TGTGCCAGCAGATATATAGGGACAGGGGCCCAAGAGACCCAGTACTTC. It is translated as CASRYIGTGAQETQYF.

The chain recombines TRBV9 with TRBJ2-3; the match to TRBD2 covers 10 bases. Germline values: CDR1 SGDLS, CDR2 YYNGEE. The CDR3 is made up of 17 amino acids. The J segment lost 4 bases and the V segment lost 3 bases, leaving 11 bases of the junction unmatched. CDR3 DNA: TGTGCCAGCAGCGCCCCCTGGAGCGGGGGGGCGGCAGATACGCAGTATTTT. Amino acids: CASSAPWSGGAADTQYF.

The rearrangement links TRBV5-6 to TRBJ1-2; TRBD1 matches at 10 bases. CDR3 length: 14 residues. Trimming at V came to 4 bases and at J to 4 bases, leaving 4 bases not matched to a gene. Germline lookup yields CDR1 SGHDT and CDR2 YYEEEE. The CDR3 bases are TGTGCCAGCAGCCGGGACAGGGGTCCCTATGGCTACACCTTC. Translating gives CASSRDRGPYGYTF.

This sequence joins TRBV7-6 and TRBJ2-7; 8 nucleotides match TRBD1. This CDR3 has 16 amino acids. After removal of 5 bases from V and 7 bases from J, the junction contained 16 bases not matched to a gene. The germline V gene has CDR1 SGHVS and CDR2 FNYEAQ. CDR3 sequence: CASSPIRDRFASEQYF. In nucleotides, the CDR3 is TGTGCCAGCAGCCCGATCCGGGACAGGTTTGCGAGTGAGCAGTACTTC.

This rearrangement joins TRBV10-3 to TRBJ1-2; 7 nucleotides agree with TRBD1. The germline V gene has CDR1 ENHRY and CDR2 SYGVKD. CDR3 size: 14 residues. J was trimmed by 6 bases and V by 2 bases; bases with no gene match: 6. In DNA, the CDR3 is TGTGCCATCAGTGAGGAGACAGGGAGGAATGGCTACACCTTC. Residues: CAISEETGRNGYTF.

The chain is built from TRBV6-5 and TRBJ2-7; 8 bases are a match to TRBD1. V lost 5 bases to trimming and J lost 2 bases; unmatched junction nucleotides: 5. Germline values: CDR1 MNHEY, CDR2 SVGAGI. The CDR3 covers 14 residues. The CDR3 is CASSIMTGAYEQYF. The CDR3 DNA is TGTGCCAGCAGTATAATGACAGGGGCCTACGAGCAGTACTTC.

The rearrangement links TRBV7-2 to TRBJ1-2; a possible D gene is TRBD1 (5 bases). Germline-derived CDR1 and CDR2 are SGHTA and FQGNSA. V was pared by 5 bases and J by 0 bases, with 19 bases between. The CDR3 has 17 residues. CDR3 DNA: TGTGCCAGCAGCCCTTACGTACAGGATAGGGCTAACTATGGCTACACCTTC. Encoded protein: CASSPYVQDRANYGYTF.

The chain carries TRBV28 and TRBJ2-7; no clear D gene. The CDR3 contains 12 residues. Germline CDR1 MDHEN, CDR2 SYDVKM. Trimming stripped 3 bases from V and 3 bases from J, with 6 bases between. Here the CDR3 reads CASSFQNYEQYF. The CDR3 DNA reads TGTGCCAGCAGTTTCCAAAACTACGAGCAGTACTTC.